These 11 T cell receptor beta chains were all obtained from the same sample, sequenced in a study of spatial heterogeneity in lung cancer (dated by TCRdb to between 2018 and 2021). Sample time point, as interpreted from the label and publication: sample taken at primary tumor resection. Whole RNA extracted from tumor and nontumor lung tissue, or from cryopreserved PBMC samples, was used for TCR sequencing without cell sorting. The library was produced with 5' RACE. TCRdb names NextSeq 500 as the instrument used. TCRdb ran its own pipeline on the public reads, namely fastp trimming at Q25 and MiXCR clone calling, and kept in-frame beta chains. Every entry covers one CDR3 protein and lists the most common genes and DNA from its rows. The sample includes about 25,000 distinct CDR3 sequences, with over 6% observed a single time. Approximately 15% of the sample lies in the top ten. The specimen was PBMCs, collected at surgery. The receptor source for this set is a male donor with early-stage non-small cell lung cancer.

In this sample, this clonotype turned up many times. The chain links TRBV6-5 to TRBJ2-6; 9 nucleotides align to TRBD1. CDR3 length equals 18 residues. Per germline, CDR1 MNHEY and CDR2 SVGAGI. Trimming took 7 bases from V and 1 from J; bases not matched to a gene: 11. Here the CDR3 reads CASKKAGTGISGANVLTF. The CDR3 region has the DNA TGTGCCAGCAAAAAAGCCGGGACAGGGATTTCTGGGGCCAACGTCCTGACTTTC.

The chain couples TRBV7-8 to TRBJ2-5; 9 bases agree with TRBD1. The CDR3 consists of 15 residues. The germline V gene encodes CDR1 SGHVS and CDR2 FQNEAQ. With 5 bases clipped from V and 4 bases from J, the junction kept 8 bases outside the gene matches. CDR3 residues: CASSGYRGRGETQYF. CDR3 DNA sequence: TGTGCCAGCAGCGGTTACAGGGGGCGCGGAGAGACCCAGTACTTC.

The rearrangement joins TRBV5-6 to TRBJ2-5, with no clear D. The CDR3 length is 16 residues. Trimming stripped 4 bases from V and 4 bases from J, with 20 bases between. The germline V gene has CDR1 SGHDT and CDR2 YYEEEE. As DNA, the CDR3 is TGTGCCAGCAGCCCCCTGAGGAGCGATCCTATAGAGACCCAGTACTTC. It is translated as CASSPLRSDPIETQYF. Based on the CDR3 plus reference TRBV5-6 and TRBJ2-5, the full variable domain is DAGVTQSPTHLIKTRGQQVTLRCSPKSGHDTVSWYQQALGQGPQFIFQYYEEEERQRGNFPDRFSGHQFPNYSSELNVNALLLGDSALYLCASSPLRSDPIETQYFGPGTRLLVL.

This clonotype was counted ten times or more. The chain combines TRBV18 with TRBJ2-4; D remains ambiguous. CDR1 is KGHSH and CDR2 is LQKENI in the germline V gene. Trimming took 2 bases from V and 8 from J, leaving 4 bases between them. CDR3 length equals 11 residues. The chain's CDR3 is CASSPGDIQYF. DNA for the CDR3: TGTGCCAGCTCACCAGGCGACATTCAGTACTTC.

This clonotype was picked up a small number of times. The genes are TRBV28 and TRBJ2-1; perhaps D is TRBD1 or TRBD2 (6 bases each). The CDR3 loop spans 15 amino acids. Per germline, CDR1 MDHEN and CDR2 SYDVKM. V lost 1 base to trimming and J lost 6 bases, with 13 bases between them. The CDR3 DNA reads as TGTGCCAGCAGTTTATTGGGGGGCACAATCAATGAGCAGTTCTTC. Translating gives CASSLLGGTINEQFF.

This clonotype appeared many times. The chain recombines TRBV5-5 with TRBJ1-4; TRBD1 agrees at 8 bases. Looked up from germline, CDR1 is SGHKS and CDR2 is YYEKEE (reference sequence). The CDR3 consists of 14 residues. V was pared by 1 base and J by 8 bases, with 4 bases of the junction left unmatched. CDR3 sequence: CASSLQTGGEKLFF. CDR3 DNA: TGTGCCAGCAGCTTGCAAACAGGGGGGGAAAAACTGTTTTTT.

The chain links TRBV24-1 to TRBJ2-1; 12 bases agree with TRBD2. Germline V gene data show CDR1 as KGHDR and CDR2 as SFDVKD. The CDR3 loop spans 15 amino acids. Trimming at V came to 4 bases and at J to 8 bases, leaving 5 bases not matched to a gene. CDR3 sequence: CATSDPTSGSDEQFF. As DNA, the CDR3 is TGTGCCACCAGTGACCCGACTAGCGGGAGTGATGAGCAGTTCTTC.

The V call is TRBV7-6, the J call TRBJ2-6; D gene uncertain. Germline assignment: CDR1 SGHVS and CDR2 FNYEAQ. V gave up 5 bases and J gave up 0 bases, with 8 bases separating them. The CDR3 runs 15 residues. Here the CDR3 reads CASSTRNSGANVLTF. The DNA for the CDR3 is TGTGCCAGCAGCACCCGGAACTCTGGGGCCAACGTCCTGACTTTC.

Ten or more counts support this clonotype. V gene TRBV5-1 combines with J gene TRBJ1-1; D gene uncertain. CDR1 is SGHRS and CDR2 is YFSETQ in the germline V gene. V was trimmed by 3 bases and J by 0 bases, leaving 12 bases between them. There are 15 residues in the CDR3. The DNA for the CDR3 is TGCGCCAGCAGCTCGGGAACCTTTCTGAACACTGAAGCTTTCTTT. Translation: CASSSGTFLNTEAFF.

This clonotype was detected only a few times. J is TRBJ1-2 and V is TRBV20-1; 9 nucleotides align to TRBD1. The trim removed 6 bases at V and 7 bases at J, leaving 15 bases unmatched. CDR3 length equals 15 residues. Germline loops: CDR1 DFQATT, CDR2 SNEGSKA (reference sequence). In DNA form, the CDR3 reads TGCAGTGCGGAAAGACCGGGACAGGGTCATAGTGGCTACACCTTC. This sequence encodes CSAERPGQGHSGYTF.

This clonotype was observed many times. The V call is TRBV2, the J call TRBJ1-1; D perhaps matches TRBD1 (6 bases). Germline CDR1 SNHLY, CDR2 FYNNEI. The CDR3 contains 13 residues. V dropped 3 bases and J dropped 2 bases, with 7 bases sitting between them. The chain's CDR3 is CASSEGANTEAFF. The CDR3 DNA sequence: TGTGCCAGCAGTGAGGGGGCTAACACTGAAGCTTTCTTT.